Listed here are 18 T cell receptor beta chains from one sample, sequenced in a study of T cells after yellow fever vaccination. TCRdb fed the 5' RACE reads into MiXCR, producing one record per CDR3 protein. The data contain some 290,000 distinct CDR3 sequences, about 10% of them singletons. The sample consisted of CD4+ T cells sorted from PBMCs, taken 45 days after the yellow fever booster vaccination. The receptor source for this set is a man aged 18 to 30 who received the YFV17D yellow fever vaccine.

This clonotype came up many times. This chain links TRBV7-2 with TRBJ1-2; D is undetermined. V was cut by 4 bases and J by 4 bases, with 13 bases left in between. This CDR3 has 14 amino acids. Germline V lookup: CDR1 SGHTA, CDR2 FQGNSA. The CDR3 sequence is CASSSYEAIYGYTF. DNA of the CDR3: TGTGCCAGCAGCTCGTACGAGGCTATCTATGGCTACACCTTC.

V gene TRBV29-1 combines with J gene TRBJ2-3; weak D call: TRBD1 (5 bases). The germline gives CDR1 SQVTM, CDR2 ANQGSEA. This CDR3 has 13 residues. Trimming left V 1 base short and J 0 bases short, with 5 bases between. The CDR3 bases are TGCAGCGTTGAAGGGGGCAGCACAGATACGCAGTATTTT. Residues: CSVEGGSTDTQYF.

The V gene is TRBV6-2 or TRBV6-3, the J gene TRBJ2-6; 7 bases align to TRBD1. CDR3 length: 16 residues. Germline assignment: CDR1 MNHEY and CDR2 SVGEGT. V trimming: 5 bases; J trimming: 0 bases; junction bases outside the gene matches: 4. The CDR3 region is CASSRTGASGANVLTF. CDR3 DNA: TGTGCCAGCAGTCGGACAGGCGCCTCTGGGGCCAACGTCCTGACTTTC.

V and J are TRBV12-3 or TRBV12-4 and TRBJ2-1, with TRBD2 matching over 7 bases. CDR3 length: 14 residues. Germline trimming cut 4 bases from V and 11 bases from J; bases unmatched to any gene: 11. CDR3 sequence reads: CASSWTGGSFQQFF. The CDR3 DNA is TGTGCCAGCAGTTGGACGGGGGGTTCCTTTCAGCAGTTCTTC.

Many counts were recorded for this clonotype. V gene TRBV27 combines with J gene TRBJ2-3; TRBD1 matches at 7 bases. Germline V CDR1 and CDR2: MNHEY, SMNVEV (reference sequence). The CDR3 has 17 amino acids. The V segment lost 1 base and the J segment 3 bases; nucleotides outside the gene matches: 10. The DNA of the CDR3 is TGTGCCAGCAGTTTATTGTGTTTGACAGGGTGGACAGATACGCAGTATTTT. Its translation is CASSLLCLTGWTDTQYF.

This clonotype was seen a handful of times. This sequence joins TRBV7-2 and TRBJ1-2, with D tentatively TRBD1 (5 bases). This CDR3 has 15 residues. Trimming removed 1 base from V and 6 bases from J, with 15 bases in between. CDR1 and CDR2 from the germline V gene are SGHTA and FQGNSA. The CDR3 is CASSLGTSQRDGYTF. The CDR3 region has the DNA TGTGCCAGCAGCTTAGGGACATCTCAGAGGGATGGCTACACCTTC.

There are many counts of this clonotype. The gene calls are TRBV7-2 and TRBJ2-3; perhaps TRBD2 as D (5 bases). Germline V gives CDR1 SGHTA, CDR2 FQGNSA. The CDR3 extends over 15 amino acids. Trimming took 0 bases from V and 2 from J, leaving 9 bases between them. CDR3 residues: CASSLAGRYTDTQYF. The DNA for the CDR3 is TGTGCCAGCAGCTTAGCGGGGAGATACACAGATACGCAGTATTTT.

This clonotype was observed a few times. The chain uses TRBV27 and TRBJ2-4; D is perhaps TRBD1 (6 bases). Germline V gene lookup returns CDR1 MNHEY and CDR2 SMNVEV (reference sequence). The CDR3 has 16 amino acids. V lost 0 bases, J lost 2 bases, and 11 bases lay in between. The CDR3 DNA is TGTGCCAGCAGTTTATCCTCCAGGGGATCCAAAAACATTCAGTACTTC. Its translation is CASSLSSRGSKNIQYF.

The genes are TRBV5-6 and TRBJ1-3; 7 positions match TRBD1. The germline V gene encodes CDR1 SGHDT and CDR2 YYEEEE. The trim removed 2 bases at V and 0 bases at J, leaving 2 bases unmatched. The CDR3 consists of 15 residues. CDR3 DNA sequence: TGTGCCAGCAGCTTCGGGACAGCCTCTGGAAACACCATATATTTT. Its translation is CASSFGTASGNTIYF.

This clonotype was seen a few times. The rearrangement joins TRBV7-9 to TRBJ2-5; no clear D. V shed 7 bases and J shed 1 base, with 4 bases lying between them. Germline assignment: CDR1 SEHNR and CDR2 FQNEAQ (reference sequence). The CDR3 contains 11 residues. DNA for the CDR3: TGTGCCAGCACCGTCCAAGAGACCCAGTACTTC. This translates into CASTVQETQYF.

This clonotype showed up just a few times. J is TRBJ2-7 and V is TRBV20-1; the match to TRBD1 covers 7 bases. Germline trimming cut 6 bases from V and 5 bases from J; bases unmatched to any gene: 10. CDR1 is DFQATT, CDR2 SNEGSKA, per germline (reference sequence). The CDR3 has 13 amino acids. CDR3 sequence: CSAPPGGIDEQYF. Written as DNA, the CDR3 is TGCAGTGCCCCACCAGGGGGTATCGACGAGCAGTACTTC.

The chain combines TRBV7-2 with TRBJ2-1; D is possibly TRBD2 (6 bases). Germline CDR1 and CDR2: SGHTA and FQGNSA. Trimming took off 6 bases at V and 8 bases at J, with 23 bases between the two ends. The CDR3 is 16 residues long. The chain's CDR3 is CASRWDGGVGLDEQFF. DNA for the CDR3: TGTGCCAGCAGATGGGACGGCGGGGTGGGTTTAGATGAGCAGTTCTTC.

This clonotype was seen a few times. The rearrangement uses TRBV6-2 or TRBV6-3 and TRBJ2-3, with D maybe TRBD1 (6 bases). V was shortened by 5 bases and J by 4 bases, with 13 bases between the two germline ends. The CDR3 is made up of 14 amino acids. Germline loops: CDR1 MNHEY, CDR2 SVGEGT. CDR3 amino acids: CASSTGHPADTQYF. The CDR3 nucleotides read TGTGCCAGCAGTACGGGACATCCGGCAGATACGCAGTATTTT.

The table lists this clonotype with many counts. The chain employs TRBV4-1 and TRBJ2-7; D unresolved. This CDR3 spans 13 amino acids. The V end was cut by 3 bases, the J end by 2 bases, with 8 bases between. The germline V gene encodes CDR1 MGHRA and CDR2 YSYEKL. CDR3 sequence reads: CASSHGRTYEQYF. CDR3 sequence (DNA): TGCGCCAGCAGCCACGGAAGAACCTACGAGCAGTACTTC.

The chain joins TRBV5-1 to TRBJ1-6; 9 bases match TRBD1. Germline lookup yields CDR1 SGHRS and CDR2 YFSETQ. The J segment lost 0 bases and the V segment lost 4 bases, leaving 8 bases of the junction unmatched. The CDR3 is 18 residues long. CDR3 sequence reads: CASSTGTGLRSYNSPLHF. For the CDR3, the DNA is TGCGCCAGCAGCACCGGGACAGGGCTTCGCTCCTATAATTCACCCCTCCACTTT.

This clonotype has ten or more counts. This chain uses TRBV11-2 with TRBJ2-7, with a weak D call TRBD1 (6 bases). This CDR3 contains 17 residues. Germline-derived CDR1 and CDR2 are SGHAT and FQNNGV. The V end was cut by 3 bases, the J end by 3 bases, with 21 bases between. The CDR3 is CASSLRTGYVDDYEQYF. For the CDR3, the DNA is TGTGCCAGCAGCTTGCGTACAGGGTATGTCGATGACTACGAGCAGTACTTC.

This rearrangement joins TRBV12-5 to TRBJ1-5, with no clear D. Germline V gene sequence: CDR1 LGHNT, CDR2 FRNRAP. This CDR3 region has 16 residues. V was clipped by 0 bases and J by 3 bases, with 12 bases between them. The CDR3 reads CASGLVPTVSNQPQHF. For the CDR3, the DNA is TGTGCTAGTGGTTTGGTACCAACAGTCTCCAATCAGCCCCAGCATTTT. Drawing the rest from reference TRBV12-5 and TRBJ1-5, the complete variable domain is DARVTQTPRHKVTEMGQEVTMRCQPILGHNTVFWYRQTMMQGLELLAYFRNRAPLDDSGMPKDRFSAEMPDATLATLKIQPSEPRDSAVYFCASGLVPTVSNQPQHFGDGTRLSIL.

This clonotype has ten or more counts. Here the CDR3 reads CASSQGVTGDQPQHF. In DNA, the CDR3 is TGTGCCAGCAGCCAAGGCGTAACAGGGGATCAGCCCCAGCATTTT. The chain employs TRBV4-2 and TRBJ1-5, with TRBD1 matching 7 bases. The V gene end was trimmed by 1 base and the J gene end by 5 bases; junction bases not matched to a gene: 5. This CDR3 is built from 15 residues. Germline lookup yields CDR1 LGHNA and CDR2 YNFKEQ.